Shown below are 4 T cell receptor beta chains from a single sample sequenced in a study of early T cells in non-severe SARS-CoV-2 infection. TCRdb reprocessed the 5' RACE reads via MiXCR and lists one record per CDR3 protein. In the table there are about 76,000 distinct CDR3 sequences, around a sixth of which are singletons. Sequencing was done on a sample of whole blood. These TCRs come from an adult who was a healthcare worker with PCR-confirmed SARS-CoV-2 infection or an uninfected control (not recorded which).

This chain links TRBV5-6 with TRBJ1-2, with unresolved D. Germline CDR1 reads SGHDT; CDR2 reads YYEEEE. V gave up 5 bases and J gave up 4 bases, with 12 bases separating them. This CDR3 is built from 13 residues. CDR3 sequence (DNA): TGTGCCAGCAGTTTTCCCAGCTTCTATGGCTACACCTTC. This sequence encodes CASSFPSFYGYTF.

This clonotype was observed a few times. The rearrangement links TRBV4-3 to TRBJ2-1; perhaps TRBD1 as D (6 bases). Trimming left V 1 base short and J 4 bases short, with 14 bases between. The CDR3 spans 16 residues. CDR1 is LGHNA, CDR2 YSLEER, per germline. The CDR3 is CASSQASGAGYNEQFF. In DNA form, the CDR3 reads TGCGCCAGCAGCCAAGCCTCAGGGGCAGGGTACAATGAGCAGTTCTTC.

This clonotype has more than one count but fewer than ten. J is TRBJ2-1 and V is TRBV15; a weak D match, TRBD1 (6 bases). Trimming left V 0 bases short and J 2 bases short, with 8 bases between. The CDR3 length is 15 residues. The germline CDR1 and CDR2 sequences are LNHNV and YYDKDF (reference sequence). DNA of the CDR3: TGTGCCACCAGCAGAGATCCAGGGGCCTACAATGAGCAGTTCTTC. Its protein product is CATSRDPGAYNEQFF.

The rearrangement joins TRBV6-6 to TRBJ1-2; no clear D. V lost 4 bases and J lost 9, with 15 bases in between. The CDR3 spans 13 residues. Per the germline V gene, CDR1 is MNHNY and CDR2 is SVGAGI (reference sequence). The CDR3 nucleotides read TGTGCCAGCAGTTCAGACCCCTCACTGCGCTACACCTTC. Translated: CASSSDPSLRYTF.